This TCR beta chain was identified during a study of cytomegalovirus exposure and HLA in healthy donors. Points from the study as a whole: Among CMV-associated TCR beta chains, most appeared HLA-restricted in a later analysis.

Primers for the PCR totalled 60 Vbeta and 13 Jbeta. Libraries were prepared by immunoSEQ multiplex PCR; TCRdb keeps only in-frame clonotypes and omits some of them. The sample lists 140,000 to 150,000 clones; approximately 80% were seen once. In the case of this clone: Its matching antigen is unknown.

Germline V gene lookup returns CDR1 MGHRA and CDR2 YSYEKL. The CDR3 has 16 residues. With 3 bases clipped from V and 2 bases from J, the junction kept 5 bases outside the gene matches. The sample consisted of PBMCs. The chain couples TRBV4-1 to TRBJ2-7; 12 bases are a match to TRBD2. This clonotype was sampled from a male donor in good health and CMV-seronegative. CDR3 amino acids: CASSQAGLAGPYEQYF. In DNA, the CDR3 is TGCGCCAGCAGCCAGGCAGGACTAGCGGGACCCTACGAGCAGTACTTC.